This is a list of T cell receptor beta chains from one sample in a study of T cell responses to AZD1222 COVID-19 vaccine. Repertoires were generated with immunoSEQ multiplex PCR, while TCRdb's copy carries only in-frame clones and drops some. The sample has 70,000 to 75,000 clones, 87% seen once. The sample consisted of peripheral blood, taken 28 days after the second AZD1222 dose. The receptors were sampled from an adult who received the AZD1222 COVID-19 vaccine. The conserved cysteine and the conserved F or W are not part of the CDR3 here. Size is omitted from some rows. Given values are once, few, many or a class for expanded clones.

j_gene | abundance | v_gene | CDR3aa
TRBJ2-7 | once | TRBV29-1 | SVLSLDSYEQY
TRBJ1-1 | once | TRBV3-1/TRBV3-2 | ASSQGPGHTEAF
TRBJ2-3 | . | TRBV19 | ASSMLAGETDTQY
TRBJ1-2 | . | TRBV6-5 | ASRGQGTNYGYT
TRBJ2-7 | . | TRBV27 | ASDGLAGASSYEQY
TRBJ1-1 | . | TRBV9 | ASSVAWGQAEAF
TRBJ2-7 | . | TRBV7-6 | ASSLALGDEQY
TRBJ2-7 | . | TRBV4-2 | ASSQGGGVGYEQY
TRBJ2-1 | . | TRBV9 | ASSVEDTPGPYNEQF
TRBJ2-1 | . | TRBV5-4 | ASSADSGTYNEQF
TRBJ2-7 | . | TRBV11-2 | ASSPGPTLSREQY
TRBJ2-7 | . | TRBV18 | ASSPTGIATYEQY
TRBJ2-3 | . | TRBV5-1 | ASSLVLAGAGDTQY
TRBJ1-3 | . | TRBV18 | ASSPEAGNTIY
TRBJ1-1 | once | TRBV6-2/TRBV6-3 | ASSPYPTGFLEAF
TRBJ1-2 | . | TRBV6-1 | ASSEEDPGGT
TRBJ1-1 | . | TRBV10-3 | AISGGMNTEAF
TRBJ2-2 | . | TRBV3-1/TRBV3-2 | ASSLRVGELF
TRBJ2-7 | . | TRBV5-1 | ASSPTSYEQY
TRBJ2-1 | . | TRBV10-3 | AISEKFGNEQF
TRBJ2-1 | . | TRBV30 | AWSVGTSYNEQF
TRBJ2-7 | medium-sized | TRBV13 | ASRHKGTGGYEQY
TRBJ1-6 | . | TRBV6-2/TRBV6-3 | ASSRTGVESPLH
TRBJ2-1 | . | TRBV5-1 | ASRYLAGGNNEQF
TRBJ2-2 | . | TRBV2 | ASTLTLAGGSTGELF
TRBJ1-2 | . | TRBV6-2/TRBV6-3 | ASSYGGGQANYGYT
TRBJ2-2 | . | TRBV19 | ASSIPLTNTGELF
TRBJ1-2 | . | TRBV5-1 | ASSPGHPKYGYT
TRBJ1-5 | . | TRBV7-9 | ASSLGTAKEGPQH
TRBJ1-1 | . | TRBV27 | ASSMDELDTEAF
TRBJ2-6 | . | TRBV30 | AWRELGANVLT
TRBJ2-1 | once | TRBV3-1/TRBV3-2 | ASSRRREGVGEQF